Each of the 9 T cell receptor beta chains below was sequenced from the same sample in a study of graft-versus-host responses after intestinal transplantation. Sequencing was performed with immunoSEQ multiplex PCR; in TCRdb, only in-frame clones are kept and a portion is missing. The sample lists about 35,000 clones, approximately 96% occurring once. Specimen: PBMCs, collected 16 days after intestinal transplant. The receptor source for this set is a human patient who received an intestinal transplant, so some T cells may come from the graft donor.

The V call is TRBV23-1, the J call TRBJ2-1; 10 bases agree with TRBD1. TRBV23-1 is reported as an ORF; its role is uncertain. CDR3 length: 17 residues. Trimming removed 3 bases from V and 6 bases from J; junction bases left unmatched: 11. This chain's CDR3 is CASSQISGTGEPNEQFF. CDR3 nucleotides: TGCGCCAGCAGTCAGATTTCCGGGACAGGGGAACCCAATGAGCAGTTCTTC.

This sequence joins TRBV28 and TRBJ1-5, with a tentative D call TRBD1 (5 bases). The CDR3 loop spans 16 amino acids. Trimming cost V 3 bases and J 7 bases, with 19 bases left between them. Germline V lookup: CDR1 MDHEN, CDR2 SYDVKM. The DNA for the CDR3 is TGTGCCAGCAGTTTGAGCGGACGGGGGGTCGAACAGCCCCAGCATTTT. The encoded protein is CASSLSGRGVEQPQHF.

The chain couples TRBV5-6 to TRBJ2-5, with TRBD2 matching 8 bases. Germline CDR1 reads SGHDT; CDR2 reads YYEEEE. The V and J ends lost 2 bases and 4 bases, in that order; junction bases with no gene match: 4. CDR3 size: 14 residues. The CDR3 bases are TGTGCCAGCAGCTTAAGCGGGAGCCGAGAGACCCAGTACTTC. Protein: CASSLSGSRETQYF.

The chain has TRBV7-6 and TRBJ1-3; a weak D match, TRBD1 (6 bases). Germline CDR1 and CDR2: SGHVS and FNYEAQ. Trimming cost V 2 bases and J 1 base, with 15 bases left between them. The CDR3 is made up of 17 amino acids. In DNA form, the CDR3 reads TGTGCCAGCAGCTTATTCGACAGGTCCTCTTCTGGAAACACCATATATTTT. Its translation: CASSLFDRSSSGNTIYF.

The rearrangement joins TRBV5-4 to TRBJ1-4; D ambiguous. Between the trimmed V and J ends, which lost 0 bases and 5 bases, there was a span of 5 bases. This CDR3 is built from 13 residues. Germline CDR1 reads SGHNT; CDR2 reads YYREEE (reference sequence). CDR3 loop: CASSLGANEKLFF. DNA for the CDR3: TGTGCCAGCAGCTTGGGAGCGAATGAAAAACTGTTTTTT.

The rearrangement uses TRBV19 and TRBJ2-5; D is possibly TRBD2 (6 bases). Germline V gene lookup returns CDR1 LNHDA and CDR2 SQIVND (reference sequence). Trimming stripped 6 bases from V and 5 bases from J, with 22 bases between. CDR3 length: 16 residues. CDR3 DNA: TGTGCCAGTAGCGAGGGCGGGACTTTGATTACGGAGACCCAGTACTTC. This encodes CASSEGGTLITETQYF.

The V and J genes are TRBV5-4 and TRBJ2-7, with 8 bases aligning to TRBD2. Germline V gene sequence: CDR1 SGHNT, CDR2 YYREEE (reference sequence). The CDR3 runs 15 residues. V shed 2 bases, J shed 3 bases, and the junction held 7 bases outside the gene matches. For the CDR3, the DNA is TGTGCCAGCAGCTTTGGTAGCGGGAACTACTACGAGCAGTACTTC. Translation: CASSFGSGNYYEQYF.

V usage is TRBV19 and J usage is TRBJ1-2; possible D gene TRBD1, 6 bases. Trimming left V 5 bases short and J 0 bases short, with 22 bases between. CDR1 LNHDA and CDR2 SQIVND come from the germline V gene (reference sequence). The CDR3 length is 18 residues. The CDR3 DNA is TGTGCCAGTAGTTTCTCACCCCTCCGGGACATAGCTAACTATGGCTACACCTTC. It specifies CASSFSPLRDIANYGYTF.

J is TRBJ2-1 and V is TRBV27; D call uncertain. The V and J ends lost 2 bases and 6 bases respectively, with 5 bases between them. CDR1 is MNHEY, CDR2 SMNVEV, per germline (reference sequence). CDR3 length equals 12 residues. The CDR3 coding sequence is TGTGCCAGCAGTTTACCCGGCAATGAGCAGTTCTTC. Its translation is CASSLPGNEQFF.